This T cell receptor beta chain appears in the sequencing data of a study of blood T cells in healthy people across ages. For the second PCR, which ran for roughly 6 to 11 cycles, a sample-barcoded 5' primer and a J-beta primer mix were used. Every cDNA molecule carried a tag from a template-switch adaptor bearing 12 random nucleotides. TCRdb recomputed calls from the 5' RACE reads with MiXCR, one row per CDR3 protein. Among 600,000 to 900,000 distinct CDR3 sequences, 20% to 30% were seen once, and the ten largest hold 3%. These data were also reused for a study on T cells of mothers and their children. Turning to that study: Second-PCR primer M1S introduced sample barcodes and 2-4 random nucleotides.

Sequencing was done on a sample of blood. The TCR originated in a boy between 10 and 17 years old in good health.

The DNA of the CDR3 is TGCGCCAGCACCCCGACAGGTCTGAACACTGAAGCTTTCTTT. Its translation: CASTPTGLNTEAFF. V is TRBV5-1 and J is TRBJ1-1; tentative D call: TRBD1 (6 bases). V lost 6 bases to trimming and J lost 0 bases, with 12 bases between them. The CDR3 totals 14 residues. Germline V gene data show CDR1 as SGHRS and CDR2 as YFSETQ.